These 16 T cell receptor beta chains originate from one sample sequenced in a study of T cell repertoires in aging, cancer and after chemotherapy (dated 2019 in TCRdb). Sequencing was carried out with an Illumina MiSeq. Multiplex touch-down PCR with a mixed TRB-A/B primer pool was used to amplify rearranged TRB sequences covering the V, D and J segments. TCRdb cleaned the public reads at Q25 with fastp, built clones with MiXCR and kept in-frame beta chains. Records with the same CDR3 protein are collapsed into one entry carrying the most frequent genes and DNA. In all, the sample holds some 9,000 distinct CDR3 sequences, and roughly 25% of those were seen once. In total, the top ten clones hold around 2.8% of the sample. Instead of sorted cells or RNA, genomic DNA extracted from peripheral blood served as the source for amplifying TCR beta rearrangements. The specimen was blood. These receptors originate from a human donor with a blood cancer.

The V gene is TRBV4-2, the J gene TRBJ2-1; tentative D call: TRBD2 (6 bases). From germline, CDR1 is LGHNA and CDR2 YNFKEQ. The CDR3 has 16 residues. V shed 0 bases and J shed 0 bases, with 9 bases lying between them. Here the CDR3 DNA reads TGTGCCAGCAGCCAAGAGTGGAGGGGCTCCTACAATGAGCAGTTCTTC. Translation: CASSQEWRGSYNEQFF.

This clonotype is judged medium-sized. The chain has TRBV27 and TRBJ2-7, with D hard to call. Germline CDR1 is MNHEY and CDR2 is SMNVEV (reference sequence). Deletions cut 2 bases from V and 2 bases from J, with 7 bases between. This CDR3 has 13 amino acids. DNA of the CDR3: TGTGCCAGCAGTTTAGGGGTCCCCTACGAGCAGTACTTC. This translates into CASSLGVPYEQYF.

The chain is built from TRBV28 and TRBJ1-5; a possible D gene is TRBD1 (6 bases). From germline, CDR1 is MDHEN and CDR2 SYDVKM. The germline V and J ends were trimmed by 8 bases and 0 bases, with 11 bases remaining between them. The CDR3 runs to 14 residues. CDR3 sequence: CASSPGDSNQPQHF. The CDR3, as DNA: TGTGCCAGCTCCCCAGGGGATAGCAATCAGCCCCAGCATTTT.

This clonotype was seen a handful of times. The CDR3 reads CATSRGQYNQPQHF. CDR3 in DNA: TGTGCCACCAGCAGAGGACAGTACAATCAGCCCCAGCATTTT. V usage is TRBV15 and J usage is TRBJ1-5; TRBD1 is a possible D gene (5 bases). Germline V gene data show CDR1 as LNHNV and CDR2 as YYDKDF (reference sequence). The CDR3 has 14 residues. The V gene lost 1 base and the J gene lost 3 bases, with 7 bases spanning the gap.

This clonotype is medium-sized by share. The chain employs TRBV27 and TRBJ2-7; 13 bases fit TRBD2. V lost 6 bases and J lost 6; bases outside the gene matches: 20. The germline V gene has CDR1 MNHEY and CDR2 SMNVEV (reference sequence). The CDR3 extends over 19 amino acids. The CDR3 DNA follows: TGTGCCAGCAGCAAGTTTACCCCGACTAGCGGGAGGCCCCAGCCCGAGCAGTACTTC. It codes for CASSKFTPTSGRPQPEQYF.

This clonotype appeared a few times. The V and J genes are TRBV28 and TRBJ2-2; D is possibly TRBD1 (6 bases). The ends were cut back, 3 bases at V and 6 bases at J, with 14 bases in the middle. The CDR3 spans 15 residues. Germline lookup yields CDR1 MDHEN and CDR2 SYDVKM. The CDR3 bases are TGTGCCAGCAGTTTTGGGGACATTAGGGCCGGGGAGCTGTTTTTT. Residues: CASSFGDIRAGELFF.

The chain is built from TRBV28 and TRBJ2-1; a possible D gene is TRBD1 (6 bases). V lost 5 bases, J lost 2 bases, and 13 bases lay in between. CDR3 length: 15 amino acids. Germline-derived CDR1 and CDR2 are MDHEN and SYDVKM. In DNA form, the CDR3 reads TGTGCCAGCAGTGACACAGGGTACGCCTACAATGAGCAGTTCTTC. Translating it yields CASSDTGYAYNEQFF.

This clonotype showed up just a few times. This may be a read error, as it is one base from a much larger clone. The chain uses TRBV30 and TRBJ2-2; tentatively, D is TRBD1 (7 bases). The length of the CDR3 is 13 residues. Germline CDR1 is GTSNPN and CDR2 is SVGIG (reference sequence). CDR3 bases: TGTGTCTGGGGGGACAGTGCCCCCGGGGAGCTGTTTTTT. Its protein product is CVWGDSAPGELFF.

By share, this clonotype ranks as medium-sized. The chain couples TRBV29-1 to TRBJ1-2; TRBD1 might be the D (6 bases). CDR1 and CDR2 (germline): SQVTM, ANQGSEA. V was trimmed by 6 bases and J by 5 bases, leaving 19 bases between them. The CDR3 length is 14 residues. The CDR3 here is CSVVRDMGLYGYTF. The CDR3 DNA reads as TGCAGCGTGGTCCGGGACATGGGCCTTTATGGCTACACCTTC.

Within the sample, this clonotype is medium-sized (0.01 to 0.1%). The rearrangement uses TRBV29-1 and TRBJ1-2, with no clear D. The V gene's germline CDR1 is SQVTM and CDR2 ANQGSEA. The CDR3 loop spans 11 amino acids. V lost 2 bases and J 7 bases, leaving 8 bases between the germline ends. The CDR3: CSVESIPGYTF. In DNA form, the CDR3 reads TGCAGCGTTGAATCGATACCTGGCTACACCTTC.

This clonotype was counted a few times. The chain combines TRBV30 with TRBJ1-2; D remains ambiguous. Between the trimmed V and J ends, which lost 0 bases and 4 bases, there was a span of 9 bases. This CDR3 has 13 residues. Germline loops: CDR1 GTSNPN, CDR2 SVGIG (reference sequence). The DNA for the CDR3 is TGTGCCTGGAGTGTAATGCAGCTCTATGGCTACACCTTC. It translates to CAWSVMQLYGYTF.

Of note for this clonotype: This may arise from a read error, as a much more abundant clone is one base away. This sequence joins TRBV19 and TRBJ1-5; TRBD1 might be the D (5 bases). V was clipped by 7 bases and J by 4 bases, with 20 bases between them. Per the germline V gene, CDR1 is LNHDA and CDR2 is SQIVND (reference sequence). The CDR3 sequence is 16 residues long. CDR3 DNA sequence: TGTGCCAGTAATCCCCAAGACAGAGACTTGAATCAGCCCCAGCATTTT. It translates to CASNPQDRDLNQPQHF.

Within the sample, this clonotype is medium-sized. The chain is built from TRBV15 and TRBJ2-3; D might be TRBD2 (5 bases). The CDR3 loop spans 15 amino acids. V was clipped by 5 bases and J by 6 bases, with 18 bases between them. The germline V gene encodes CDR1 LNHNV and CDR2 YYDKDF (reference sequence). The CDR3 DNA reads TGTGCCACCAGCCCCGGTCCACCCCCGGGGGATACGCAGTATTTT. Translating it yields CATSPGPPPGDTQYF.

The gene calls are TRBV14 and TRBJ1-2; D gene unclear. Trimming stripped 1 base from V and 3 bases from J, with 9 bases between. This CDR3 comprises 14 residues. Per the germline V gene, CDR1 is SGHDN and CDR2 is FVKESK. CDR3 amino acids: CASSQVEGYYGYTF. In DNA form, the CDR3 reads TGTGCCAGCAGCCAAGTGGAGGGTTACTATGGCTACACCTTC.

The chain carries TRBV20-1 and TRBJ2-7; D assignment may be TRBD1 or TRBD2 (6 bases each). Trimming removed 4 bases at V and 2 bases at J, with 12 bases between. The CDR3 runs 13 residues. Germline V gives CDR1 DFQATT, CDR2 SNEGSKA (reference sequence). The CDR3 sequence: CSAIPGAPYEQYF. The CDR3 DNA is TGCAGTGCTATCCCGGGGGCACCCTACGAGCAGTACTTC.

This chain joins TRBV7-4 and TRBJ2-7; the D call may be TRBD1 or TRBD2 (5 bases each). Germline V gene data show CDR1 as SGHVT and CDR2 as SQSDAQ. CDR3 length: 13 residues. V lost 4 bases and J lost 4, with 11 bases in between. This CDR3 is CASSSAGAYEQYF. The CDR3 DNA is TGTGCCAGCAGCTCCGCCGGGGCGTACGAGCAGTACTTC.